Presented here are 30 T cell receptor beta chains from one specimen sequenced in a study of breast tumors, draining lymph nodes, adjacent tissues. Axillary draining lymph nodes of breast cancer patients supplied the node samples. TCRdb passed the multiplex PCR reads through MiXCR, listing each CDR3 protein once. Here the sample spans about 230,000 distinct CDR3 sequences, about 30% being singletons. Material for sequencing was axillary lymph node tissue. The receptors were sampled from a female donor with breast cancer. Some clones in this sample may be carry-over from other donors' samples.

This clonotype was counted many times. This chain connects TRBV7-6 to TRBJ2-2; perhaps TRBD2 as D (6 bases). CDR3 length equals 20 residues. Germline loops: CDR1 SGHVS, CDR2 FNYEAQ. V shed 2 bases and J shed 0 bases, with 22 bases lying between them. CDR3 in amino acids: CASSLFLSSDSTANTGELFF. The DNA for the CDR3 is TGTGCCAGCAGCTTATTTCTATCTAGCGATTCCACCGCGAACACCGGGGAGCTGTTTTTT. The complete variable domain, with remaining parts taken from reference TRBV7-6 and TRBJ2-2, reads GAGVSQSPRYKVTKRGQDVALRCDPISGHVSLYWYRQALGQGPEFLTYFNYEAQQDKSGLPNDRFSAERPEGSISTLTIQRTEQRDSAMYRCASSLFLSSDSTANTGELFFGEGSRLTVL.

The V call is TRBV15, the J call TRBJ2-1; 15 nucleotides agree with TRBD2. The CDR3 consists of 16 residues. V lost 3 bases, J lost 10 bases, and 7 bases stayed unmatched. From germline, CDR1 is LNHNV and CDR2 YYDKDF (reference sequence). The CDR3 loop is CATSSWTSGRAGEQFF. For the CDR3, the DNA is TGTGCCACCAGCAGCTGGACTAGCGGGAGGGCCGGGGAGCAGTTCTTC.

The CDR3 coding sequence is TGTGCCAGCAGTAAACACGGGACAGTTTCGGAAGAGCAGTACTTC. Encoded protein: CASSKHGTVSEEQYF. V is TRBV5-6 and J is TRBJ2-7, with 7 bases fitting TRBD1. V lost 5 bases to trimming and J lost 7 bases; unmatched junction nucleotides: 15. CDR1 SGHDT and CDR2 YYEEEE come from the germline V gene. The CDR3 is 15 amino acids.

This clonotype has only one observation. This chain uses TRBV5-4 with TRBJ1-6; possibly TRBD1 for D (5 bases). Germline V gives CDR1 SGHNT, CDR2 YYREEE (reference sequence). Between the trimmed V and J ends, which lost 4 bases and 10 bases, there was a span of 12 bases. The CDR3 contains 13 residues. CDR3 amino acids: CASSQDGTSPLHF. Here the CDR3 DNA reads TGTGCCAGCAGCCAGGACGGGACCTCACCCCTCCACTTT.

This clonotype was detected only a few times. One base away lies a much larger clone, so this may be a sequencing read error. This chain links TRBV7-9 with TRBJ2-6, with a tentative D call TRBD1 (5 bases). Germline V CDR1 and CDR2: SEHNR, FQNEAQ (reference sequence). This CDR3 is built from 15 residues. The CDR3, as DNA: TGTGCCAGCAGCTGGAGACGAGCTGGGGCCAACGTCCTGCCTTTC. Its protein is CASSWRRAGANVLPF.

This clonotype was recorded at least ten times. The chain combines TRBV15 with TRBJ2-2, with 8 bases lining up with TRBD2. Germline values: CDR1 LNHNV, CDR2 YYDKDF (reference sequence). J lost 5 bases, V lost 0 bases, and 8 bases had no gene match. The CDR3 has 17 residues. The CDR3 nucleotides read TGTGCCACCAGCAGAGACCGCGGGACTAGAGTTACCGGGGAGCTGTTTTTT. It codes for CATSRDRGTRVTGELFF.

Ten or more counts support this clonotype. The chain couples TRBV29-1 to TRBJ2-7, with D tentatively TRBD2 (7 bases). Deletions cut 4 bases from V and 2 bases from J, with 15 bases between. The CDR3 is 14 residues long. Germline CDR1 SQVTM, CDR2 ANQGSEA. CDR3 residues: CSVVGGGAPYEQYF. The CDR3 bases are TGCAGCGTTGTGGGGGGGGGCGCCCCCTACGAGCAGTACTTC.

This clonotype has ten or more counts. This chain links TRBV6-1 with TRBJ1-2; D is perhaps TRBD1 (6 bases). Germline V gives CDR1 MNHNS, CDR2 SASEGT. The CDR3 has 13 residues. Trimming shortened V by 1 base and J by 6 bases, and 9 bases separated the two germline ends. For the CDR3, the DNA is TGTGCCAGCAGTGAAGAGACAGGTGATGGCTACACCTTC. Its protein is CASSEETGDGYTF.

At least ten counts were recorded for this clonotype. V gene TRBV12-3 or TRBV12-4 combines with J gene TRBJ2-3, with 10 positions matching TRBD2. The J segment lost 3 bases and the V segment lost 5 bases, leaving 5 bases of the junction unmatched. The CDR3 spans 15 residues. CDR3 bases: TGTGCCAGCAGTCTGACTAGCGGGTATACAGATACGCAGTATTTT. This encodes CASSLTSGYTDTQYF.

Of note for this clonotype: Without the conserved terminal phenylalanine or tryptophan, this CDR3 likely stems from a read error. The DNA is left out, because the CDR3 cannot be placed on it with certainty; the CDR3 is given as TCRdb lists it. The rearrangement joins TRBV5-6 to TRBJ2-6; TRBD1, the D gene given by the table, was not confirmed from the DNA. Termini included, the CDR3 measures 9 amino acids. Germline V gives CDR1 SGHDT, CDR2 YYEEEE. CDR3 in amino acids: CASSLVRNT.

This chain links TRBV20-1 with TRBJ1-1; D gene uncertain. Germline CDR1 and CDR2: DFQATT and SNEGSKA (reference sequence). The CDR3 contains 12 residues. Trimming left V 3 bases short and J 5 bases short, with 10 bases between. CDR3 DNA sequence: TGCAGTGCTAGGAGCGTCCTTACTGAAGCTTTCTTT. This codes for CSARSVLTEAFF.

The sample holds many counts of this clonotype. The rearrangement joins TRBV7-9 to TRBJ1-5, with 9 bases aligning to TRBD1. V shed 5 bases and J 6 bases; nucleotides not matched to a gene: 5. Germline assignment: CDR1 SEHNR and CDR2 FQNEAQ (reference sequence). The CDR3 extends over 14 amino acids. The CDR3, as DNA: TGTGCCAGCAGCGACACAGGGGGCGGTCAGCCCCAGCATTTT. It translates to CASSDTGGGQPQHF.

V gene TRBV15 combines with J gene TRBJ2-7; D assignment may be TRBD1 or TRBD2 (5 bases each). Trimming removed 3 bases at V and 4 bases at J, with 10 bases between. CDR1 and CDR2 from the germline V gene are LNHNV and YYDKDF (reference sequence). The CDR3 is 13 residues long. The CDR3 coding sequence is TGTGCCACCAGCAGTTTTGAGGGGTACGAGCAGTACTTC. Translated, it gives CATSSFEGYEQYF. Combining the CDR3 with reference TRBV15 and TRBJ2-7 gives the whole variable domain DAMVIQNPRYQVTQFGKPVTLSCSQTLNHNVMYWYQQKSSQAPKLLFHYYDKDFNNEADTPDNFQSRRPNTSFCFLDIRSPGLGDTAMYLCATSSFEGYEQYFGPGTRLTVT.

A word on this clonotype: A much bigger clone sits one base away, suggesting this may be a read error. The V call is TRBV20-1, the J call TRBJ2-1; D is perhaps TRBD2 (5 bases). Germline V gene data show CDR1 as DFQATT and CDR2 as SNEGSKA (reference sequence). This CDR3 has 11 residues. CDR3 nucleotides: TGCAGTGCTCCAGCCGGGGATGAGCAGTCCTTC. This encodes CSAPAGDEQSF.

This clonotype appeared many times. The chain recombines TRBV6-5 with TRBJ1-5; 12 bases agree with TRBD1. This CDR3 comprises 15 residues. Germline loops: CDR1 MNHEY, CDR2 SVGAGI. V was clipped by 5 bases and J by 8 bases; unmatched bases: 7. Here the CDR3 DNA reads TGTGCCAGCAGTGGGGGACAGGGGGCATTCGAGCCCCAGCATTTT. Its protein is CASSGGQGAFEPQHF.

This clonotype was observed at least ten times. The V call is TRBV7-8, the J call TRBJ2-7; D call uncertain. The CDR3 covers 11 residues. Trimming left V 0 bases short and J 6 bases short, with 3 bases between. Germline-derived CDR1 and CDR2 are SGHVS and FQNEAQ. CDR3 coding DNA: TGTGCCAGCAGCTTAGCTCTCGAGCAGTACTTC. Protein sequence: CASSLALEQYF. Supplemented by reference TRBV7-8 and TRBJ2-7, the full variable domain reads GAGVSQSPRYKVAKRGQDVALRCDPISGHVSLFWYQQALGQGPEFLTYFQNEAQLDKSGLPSDRFFAERPEGSVSTLKIQRTQQEDSAVYLCASSLALEQYFGPGTRLTVT.

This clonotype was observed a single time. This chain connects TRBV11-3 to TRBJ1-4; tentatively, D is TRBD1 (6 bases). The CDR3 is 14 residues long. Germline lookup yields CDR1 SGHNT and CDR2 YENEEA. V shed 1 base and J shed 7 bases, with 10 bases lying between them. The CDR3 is CASSLGGDTEKLFF. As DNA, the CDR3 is TGTGCCAGCAGCTTAGGAGGGGACACTGAAAAACTGTTTTTT.

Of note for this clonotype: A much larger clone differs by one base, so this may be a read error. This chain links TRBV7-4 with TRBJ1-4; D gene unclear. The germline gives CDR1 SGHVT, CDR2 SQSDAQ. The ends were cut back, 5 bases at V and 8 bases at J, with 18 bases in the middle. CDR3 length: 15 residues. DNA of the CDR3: TGTGCCAGCAGCCCCCGGACGGAACTAGGCGAAAAACTGTTTTTT. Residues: CASSPRTELGEKLFF. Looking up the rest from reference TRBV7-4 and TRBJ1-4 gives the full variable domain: GAGVSQSPRYKVAKRGRDVALRCDSISGHVTLYWYRQTLGQGSEVLTYSQSDAQRDKSGRPSGRFSAERPERSVSTLKIQRTEQGDSAVYLCASSPRTELGEKLFFGSGTQLSVL.

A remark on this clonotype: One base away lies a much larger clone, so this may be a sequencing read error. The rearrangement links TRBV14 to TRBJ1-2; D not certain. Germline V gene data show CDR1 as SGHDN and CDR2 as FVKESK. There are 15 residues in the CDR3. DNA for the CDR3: TGTGCCAGCAGCCGAAGCCACCGGGAAAACTATGGCTCCACCTTC. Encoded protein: CASSRSHRENYGSTF.

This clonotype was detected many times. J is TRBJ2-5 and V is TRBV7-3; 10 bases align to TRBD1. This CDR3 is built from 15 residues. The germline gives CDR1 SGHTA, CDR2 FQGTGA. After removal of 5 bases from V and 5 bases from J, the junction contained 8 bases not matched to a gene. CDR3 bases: TGTGCCAGCAGCCTCGGGACAGGGGTAGGGGAGACCCAGTACTTC. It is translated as CASSLGTGVGETQYF.

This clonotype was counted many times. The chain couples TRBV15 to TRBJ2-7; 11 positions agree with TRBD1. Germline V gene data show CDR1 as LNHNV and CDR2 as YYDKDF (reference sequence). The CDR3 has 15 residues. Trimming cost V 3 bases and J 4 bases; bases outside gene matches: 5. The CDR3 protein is CATSSLGTGGYEQYF. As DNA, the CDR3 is TGTGCCACCAGCAGTCTGGGGACAGGGGGTTACGAGCAGTACTTC.

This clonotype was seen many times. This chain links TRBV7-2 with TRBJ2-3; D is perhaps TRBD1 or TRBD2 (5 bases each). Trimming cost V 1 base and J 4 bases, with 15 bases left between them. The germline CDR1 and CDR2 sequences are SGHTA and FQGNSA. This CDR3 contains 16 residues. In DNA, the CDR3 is TGTGCCAGCAGCTTAGTTTCCGGGGCCCCGGCAGATACGCAGTATTTT. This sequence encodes CASSLVSGAPADTQYF.

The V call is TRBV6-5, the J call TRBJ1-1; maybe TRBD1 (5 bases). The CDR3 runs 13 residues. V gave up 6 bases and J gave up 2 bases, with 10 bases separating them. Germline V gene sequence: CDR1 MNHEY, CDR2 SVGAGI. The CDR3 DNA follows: TGTGCCAGCAGGTTGGGGCCCAACACTGAAGCTTTCTTT. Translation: CASRLGPNTEAFF.

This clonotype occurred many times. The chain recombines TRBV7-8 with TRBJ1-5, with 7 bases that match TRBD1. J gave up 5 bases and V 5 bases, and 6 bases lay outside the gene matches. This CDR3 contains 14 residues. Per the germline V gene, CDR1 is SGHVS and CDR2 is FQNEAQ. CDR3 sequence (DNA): TGTGCCAGCAGCCCCGGACAGGAGGATCAGCCCCAGCATTTT. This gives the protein CASSPGQEDQPQHF.

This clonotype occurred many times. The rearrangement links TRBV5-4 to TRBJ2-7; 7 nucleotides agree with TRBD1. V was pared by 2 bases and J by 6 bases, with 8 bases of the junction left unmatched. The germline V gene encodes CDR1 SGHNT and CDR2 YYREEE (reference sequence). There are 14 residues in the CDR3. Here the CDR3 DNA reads TGTGCCAGCAGCTTTCAGACAGGGAGCCGCGAGCAGTACTTC. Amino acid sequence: CASSFQTGSREQYF.

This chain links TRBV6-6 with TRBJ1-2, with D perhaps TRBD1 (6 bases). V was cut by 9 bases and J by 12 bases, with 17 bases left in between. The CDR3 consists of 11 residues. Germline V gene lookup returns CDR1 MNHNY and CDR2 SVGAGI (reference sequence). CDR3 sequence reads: CASQQGSGNTF. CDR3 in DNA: TGTGCCAGTCAACAGGGCTCTGGAAACACCTTC.

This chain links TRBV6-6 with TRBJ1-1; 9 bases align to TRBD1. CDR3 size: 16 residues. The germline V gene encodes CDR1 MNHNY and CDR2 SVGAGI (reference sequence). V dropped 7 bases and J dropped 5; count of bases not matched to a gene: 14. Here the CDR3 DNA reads TGTGCCAGCATTTCTCCGCGGACAGGGGCGGGGACTGAAGCTTTCTTT. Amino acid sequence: CASISPRTGAGTEAFF.

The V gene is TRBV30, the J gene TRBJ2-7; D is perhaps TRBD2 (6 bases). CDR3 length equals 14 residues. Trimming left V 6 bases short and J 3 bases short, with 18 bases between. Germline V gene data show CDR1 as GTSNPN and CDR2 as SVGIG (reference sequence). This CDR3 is CACRRAGSRYEQYF. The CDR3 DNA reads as TGTGCCTGTAGAAGGGCCGGGAGTCGCTACGAGCAGTACTTC.

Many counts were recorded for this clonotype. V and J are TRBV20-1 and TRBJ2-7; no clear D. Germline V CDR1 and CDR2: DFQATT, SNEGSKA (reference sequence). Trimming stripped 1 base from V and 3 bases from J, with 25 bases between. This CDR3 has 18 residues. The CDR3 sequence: CSARVDFPSTAPHYEQYF. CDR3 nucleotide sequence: TGCAGTGCTAGAGTCGACTTCCCTTCAACAGCGCCACACTACGAGCAGTACTTC.

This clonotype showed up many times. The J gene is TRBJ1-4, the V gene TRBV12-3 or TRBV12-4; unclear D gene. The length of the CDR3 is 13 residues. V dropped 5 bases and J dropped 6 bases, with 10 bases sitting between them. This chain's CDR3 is CASSMRTDEKLFF. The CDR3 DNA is TGTGCCAGCAGTATGAGGACGGATGAAAAACTGTTTTTT.